This T cell receptor (beta chain) came from a study of blood T cell repertoires in COVID-19. Whole-study context: COVID-19 samples from acute and convalescent phases originated in the United States, Italy and Spain.

TCRdb keeps only in-frame clones here, not all; method: immunoSEQ multiplex PCR. The table records about 160,000 clones, roughly 86% of them present only once. The germline CDR1 and CDR2 sequences are KGHDR and SFDVKD. This CDR3 has 13 residues. V was clipped by 9 bases and J by 5 bases, with 14 bases between them. The material sequenced was peripheral blood. The source is a woman aged 60-75 years who had recovered from COVID-19. This chain connects TRBV24-1 to TRBJ2-3; D is unresolved. CDR3 bases: TGTGCCACCGGAGACGGGTCGAGAGATACGCAGTATTTT. Amino acids: CATGDGSRDTQYF.